This T cell receptor beta chain was profiled in a study of blood T cells in healthy people across ages. This clonotype was seen many times. Germline V gene sequence: CDR1 KGHSH, CDR2 LQKENI. The CDR3 spans 14 residues. Deletions cut 3 bases from V and 2 bases from J, with 11 bases between. A sample-barcoded 5' primer and a J-beta primer mix were used in a second PCR of about 7 to 11 cycles. TCRdb re-derived calls from the 5' RACE reads in MiXCR, one entry per CDR3 protein. The data contain some 1.5 million distinct CDR3 sequences, roughly 28% of them singletons. V gene TRBV18 combines with J gene TRBJ2-7; D may correspond to TRBD1 or TRBD2 (5 bases each). Sequenced: blood. The receptor was isolated from a woman in her 30s in good health. For the CDR3, the DNA is TGTGCCAGCTCACCCCGAGGGGTGGCCTACGAGCAGTACTTC. Its protein product is CASSPRGVAYEQYF.